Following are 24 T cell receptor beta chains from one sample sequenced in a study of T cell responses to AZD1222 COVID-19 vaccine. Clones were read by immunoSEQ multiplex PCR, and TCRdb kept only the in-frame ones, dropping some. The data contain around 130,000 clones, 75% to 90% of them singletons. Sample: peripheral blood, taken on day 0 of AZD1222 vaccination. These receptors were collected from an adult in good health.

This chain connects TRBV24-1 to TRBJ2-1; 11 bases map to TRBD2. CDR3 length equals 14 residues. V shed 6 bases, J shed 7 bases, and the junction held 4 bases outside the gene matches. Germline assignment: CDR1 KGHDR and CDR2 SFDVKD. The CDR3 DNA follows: TGTGCCACCAGTCGCCTAGCGGGGGGAAATGAGCAGTTCTTC. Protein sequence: CATSRLAGGNEQFF.

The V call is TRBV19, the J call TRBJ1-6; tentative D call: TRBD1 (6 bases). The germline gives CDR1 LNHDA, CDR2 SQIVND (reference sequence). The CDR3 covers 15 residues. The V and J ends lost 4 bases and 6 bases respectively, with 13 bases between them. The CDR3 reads CASSTGTMSNSPLHF. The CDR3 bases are TGTGCCAGTAGTACAGGGACAATGAGTAATTCACCCCTCCACTTT.

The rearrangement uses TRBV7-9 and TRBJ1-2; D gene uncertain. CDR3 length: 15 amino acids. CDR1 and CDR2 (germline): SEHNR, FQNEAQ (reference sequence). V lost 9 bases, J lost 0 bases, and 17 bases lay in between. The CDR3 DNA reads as TGTGCCAGTCTGACATTGGGCGATTCTAACTATGGCTACACCTTC. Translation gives CASLTLGDSNYGYTF.

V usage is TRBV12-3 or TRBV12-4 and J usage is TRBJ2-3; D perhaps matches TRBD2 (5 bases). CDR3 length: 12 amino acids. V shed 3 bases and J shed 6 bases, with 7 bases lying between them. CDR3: CASSFSGDTQYF. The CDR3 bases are TGTGCCAGCAGTTTTTCGGGGGATACGCAGTATTTT.

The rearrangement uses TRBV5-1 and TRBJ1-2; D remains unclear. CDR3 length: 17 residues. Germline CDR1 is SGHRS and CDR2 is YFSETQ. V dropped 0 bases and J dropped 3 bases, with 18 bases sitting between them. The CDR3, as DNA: TGCGCCAGCAGCTTGGAGGGCACTGGGCGTACTTACTATGGCTACACCTTC. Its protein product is CASSLEGTGRTYYGYTF.

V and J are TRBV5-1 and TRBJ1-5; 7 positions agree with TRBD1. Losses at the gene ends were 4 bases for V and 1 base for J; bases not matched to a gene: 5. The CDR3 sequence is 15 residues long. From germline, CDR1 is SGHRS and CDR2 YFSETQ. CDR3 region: CASSPGQASNQPQHF. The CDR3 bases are TGCGCCAGCAGCCCCGGACAGGCAAGCAATCAGCCCCAGCATTTT.

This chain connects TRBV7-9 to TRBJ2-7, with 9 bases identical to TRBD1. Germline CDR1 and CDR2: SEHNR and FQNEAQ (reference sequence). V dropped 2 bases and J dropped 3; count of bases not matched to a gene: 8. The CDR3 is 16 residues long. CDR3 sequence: CASSLSPGQGGYEQYF. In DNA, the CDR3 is TGTGCCAGCAGCTTATCACCGGGACAGGGCGGCTACGAGCAGTACTTC.

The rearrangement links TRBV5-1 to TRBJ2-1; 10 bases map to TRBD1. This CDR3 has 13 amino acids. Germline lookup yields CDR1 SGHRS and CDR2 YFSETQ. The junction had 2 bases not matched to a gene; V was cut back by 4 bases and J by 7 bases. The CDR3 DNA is TGCGCCAGCAGCGGGGGACAGGGGAATGAGCAGTTCTTC. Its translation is CASSGGQGNEQFF.

The CDR3 is CASSEAIRDLNQPQHF. The CDR3 DNA follows: TGTGCCAGCAGTGAAGCGATAAGGGACCTCAATCAGCCCCAGCATTTT. This chain joins TRBV6-1 and TRBJ1-5; TRBD1 is a possible D gene (5 bases). Trimming cost V 0 bases and J 3 bases, with 12 bases left between them. The germline gives CDR1 MNHNS, CDR2 SASEGT. The CDR3 loop spans 16 amino acids.

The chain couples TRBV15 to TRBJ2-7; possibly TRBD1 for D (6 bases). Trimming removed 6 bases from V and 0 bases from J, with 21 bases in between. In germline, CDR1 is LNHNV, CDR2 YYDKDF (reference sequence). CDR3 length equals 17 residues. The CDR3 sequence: CATSRPNRGGISYEQYF. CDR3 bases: TGTGCCACCAGTAGACCCAACCGAGGGGGTATCTCCTACGAGCAGTACTTC.

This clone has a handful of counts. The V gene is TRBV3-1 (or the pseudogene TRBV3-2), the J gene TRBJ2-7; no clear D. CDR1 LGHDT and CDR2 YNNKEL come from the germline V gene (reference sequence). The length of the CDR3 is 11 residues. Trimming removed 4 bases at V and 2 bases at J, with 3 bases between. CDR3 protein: CASSRTYEQYF. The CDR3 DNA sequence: TGTGCCAGCAGCCGAACCTACGAGCAGTACTTC.

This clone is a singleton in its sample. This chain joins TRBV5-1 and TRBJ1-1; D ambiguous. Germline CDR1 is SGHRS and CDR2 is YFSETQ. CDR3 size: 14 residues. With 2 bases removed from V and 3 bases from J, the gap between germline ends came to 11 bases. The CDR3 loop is CASSFSEVDTEAFF. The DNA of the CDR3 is TGCGCCAGCAGCTTTAGCGAGGTCGACACTGAAGCTTTCTTT.

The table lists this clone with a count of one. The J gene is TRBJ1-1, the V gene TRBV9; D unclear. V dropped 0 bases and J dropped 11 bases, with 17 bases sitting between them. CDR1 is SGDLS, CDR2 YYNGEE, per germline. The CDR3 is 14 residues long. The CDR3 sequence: CASSVASANEGAFF. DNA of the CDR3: TGTGCCAGCAGCGTAGCTTCGGCAAACGAGGGCGCTTTCTTT.

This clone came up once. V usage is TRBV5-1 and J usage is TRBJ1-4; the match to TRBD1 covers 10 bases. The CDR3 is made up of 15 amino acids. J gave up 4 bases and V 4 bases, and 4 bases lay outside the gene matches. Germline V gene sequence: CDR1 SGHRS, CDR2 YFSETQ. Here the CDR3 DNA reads TGCGCCAGCAGCGGCGGACAGGGGGGTAATGAAAAACTGTTTTTT. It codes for CASSGGQGGNEKLFF. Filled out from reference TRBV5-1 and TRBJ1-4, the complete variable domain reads KAGVTQTPRYLIKTRGQQVTLSCSPISGHRSVSWYQQTPGQGLQFLFEYFSETQRNKGNFPGRFSGRQFSNSRSEMNVSTLELGDSALYLCASSGGQGGNEKLFFGSGTQLSVL.

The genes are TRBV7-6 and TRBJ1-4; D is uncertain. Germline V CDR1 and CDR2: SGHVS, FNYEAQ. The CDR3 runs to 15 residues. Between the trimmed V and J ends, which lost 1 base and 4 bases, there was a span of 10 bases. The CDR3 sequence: CASSLERGDNEKLFF. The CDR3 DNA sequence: TGTGCCAGCAGCTTAGAGCGAGGAGATAATGAAAAACTGTTTTTT.

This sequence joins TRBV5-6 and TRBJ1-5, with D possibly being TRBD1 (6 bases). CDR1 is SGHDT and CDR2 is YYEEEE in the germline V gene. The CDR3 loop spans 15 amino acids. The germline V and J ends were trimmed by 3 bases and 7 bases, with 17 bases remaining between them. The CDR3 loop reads CASSWGAGRGQPQHF. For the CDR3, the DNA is TGTGCCAGCAGCTGGGGGGCAGGGAGAGGGCAGCCCCAGCATTTT.

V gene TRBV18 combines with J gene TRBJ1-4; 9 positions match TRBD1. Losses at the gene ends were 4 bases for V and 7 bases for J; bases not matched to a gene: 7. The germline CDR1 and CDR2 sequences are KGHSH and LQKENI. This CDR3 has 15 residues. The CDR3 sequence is CASSRGTGRVEKLFF. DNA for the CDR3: TGTGCCAGCTCACGAGGGACAGGGCGAGTTGAAAAACTGTTTTTT. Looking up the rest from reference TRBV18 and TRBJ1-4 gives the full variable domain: NAGVMQNPRHLVRRRGQEARLRCSPMKGHSHVYWYRQLPEEGLKFMVYLQKENIIDESGMPKERFSAEFPKEGPSILRIQQVVRGDSAAYFCASSRGTGRVEKLFFGSGTQLSVL.

The CDR3 nucleotides are TGCGCCAGCAGCTTGGCCGGGCGGTACTACGAGCAGTACTTC. This encodes CASSLAGRYYEQYF. The J gene is TRBJ2-7, the V gene TRBV5-1; D unclear. The CDR3 extends over 14 amino acids. With 0 bases removed from V and 3 bases from J, the gap between germline ends came to 10 bases. Germline values: CDR1 SGHRS, CDR2 YFSETQ.

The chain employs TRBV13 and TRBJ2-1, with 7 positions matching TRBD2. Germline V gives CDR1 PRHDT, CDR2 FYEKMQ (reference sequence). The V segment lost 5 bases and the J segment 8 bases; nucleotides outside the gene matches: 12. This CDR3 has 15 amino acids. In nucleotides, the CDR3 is TGTGCCAGCAGCCCCTACGGGAGGAGGGGCTATGAGCAGTTCTTC. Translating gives CASSPYGRRGYEQFF.

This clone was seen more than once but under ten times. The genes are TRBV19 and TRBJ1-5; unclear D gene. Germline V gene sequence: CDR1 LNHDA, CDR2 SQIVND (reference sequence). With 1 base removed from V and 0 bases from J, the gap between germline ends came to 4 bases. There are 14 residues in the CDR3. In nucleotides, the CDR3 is TGTGCCAGTAGTATAGCTGATAGCAATCAGCCCCAGCATTTT. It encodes CASSIADSNQPQHF.

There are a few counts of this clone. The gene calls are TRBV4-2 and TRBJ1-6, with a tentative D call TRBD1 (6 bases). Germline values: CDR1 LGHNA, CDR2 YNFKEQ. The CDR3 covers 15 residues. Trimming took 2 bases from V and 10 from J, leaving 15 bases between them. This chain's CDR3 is CASSQRDTVSSPLHF. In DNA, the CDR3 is TGTGCCAGCAGCCAACGGGACACCGTATCATCACCCCTCCACTTT.

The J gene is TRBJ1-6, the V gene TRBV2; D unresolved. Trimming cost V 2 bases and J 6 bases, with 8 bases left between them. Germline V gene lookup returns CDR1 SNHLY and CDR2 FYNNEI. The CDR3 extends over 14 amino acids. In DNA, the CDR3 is TGTGCCAGCAGTGAAAGGGTCGGTAATTCACCCCTCCACTTT. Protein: CASSERVGNSPLHF.

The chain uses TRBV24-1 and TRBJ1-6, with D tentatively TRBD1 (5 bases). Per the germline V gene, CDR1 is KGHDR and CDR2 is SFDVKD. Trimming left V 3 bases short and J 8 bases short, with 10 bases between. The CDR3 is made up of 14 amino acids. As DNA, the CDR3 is TGTGCCACCAGTGATACAGGTCTGGATTCACCCCTCCACTTT. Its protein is CATSDTGLDSPLHF.

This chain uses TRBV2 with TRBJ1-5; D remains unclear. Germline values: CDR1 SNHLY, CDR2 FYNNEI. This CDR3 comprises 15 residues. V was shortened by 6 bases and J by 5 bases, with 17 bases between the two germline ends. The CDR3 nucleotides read TGTGCCAGCAGGGCAACAGATGCCGCTTATCAGCCCCAGCATTTT. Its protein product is CASRATDAAYQPQHF.